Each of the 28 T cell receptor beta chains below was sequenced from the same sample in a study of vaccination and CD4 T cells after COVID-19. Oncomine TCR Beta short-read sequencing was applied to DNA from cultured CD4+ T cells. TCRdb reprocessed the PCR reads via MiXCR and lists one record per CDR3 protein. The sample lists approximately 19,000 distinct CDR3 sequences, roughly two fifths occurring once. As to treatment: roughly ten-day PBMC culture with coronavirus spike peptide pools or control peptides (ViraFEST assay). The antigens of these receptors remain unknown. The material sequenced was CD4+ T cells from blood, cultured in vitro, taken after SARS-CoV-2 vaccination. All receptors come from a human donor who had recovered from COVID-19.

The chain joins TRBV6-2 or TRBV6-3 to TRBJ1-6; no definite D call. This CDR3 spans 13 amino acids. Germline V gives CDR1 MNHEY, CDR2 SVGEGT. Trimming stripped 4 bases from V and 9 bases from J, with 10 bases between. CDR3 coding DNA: TGTGCCAGCAGTTTCCCCTCGGCTTCACCCCTCCACTTT. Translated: CASSFPSASPLHF.

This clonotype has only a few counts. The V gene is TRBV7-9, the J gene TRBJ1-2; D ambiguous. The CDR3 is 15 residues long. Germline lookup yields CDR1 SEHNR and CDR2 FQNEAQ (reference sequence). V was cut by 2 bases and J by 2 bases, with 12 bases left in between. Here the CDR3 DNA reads TGTGCCAGCAGCTTATCTGGCCAAGAGAACTATGGCTACACCTTC. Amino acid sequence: CASSLSGQENYGYTF.

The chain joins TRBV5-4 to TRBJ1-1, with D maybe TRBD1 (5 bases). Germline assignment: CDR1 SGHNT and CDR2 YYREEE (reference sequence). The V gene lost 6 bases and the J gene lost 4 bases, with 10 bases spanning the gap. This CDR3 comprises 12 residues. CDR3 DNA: TGTGCCAGCAAGGGGATCGGCACTGAAGCTTTCTTT. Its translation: CASKGIGTEAFF.

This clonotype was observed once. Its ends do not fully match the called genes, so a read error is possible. In nucleotides, the CDR3 is TGTGCCACCGGGAGTCAGGGAAGCAAACAGCCCCAGCATTTT. Translated, it gives CATGSQGSKQPQHF. The V and J genes are TRBV6-1 and TRBJ1-5; possible D gene TRBD1, 5 bases. CDR3 length equals 14 residues. Germline-derived CDR1 and CDR2 are MNHNS and SASEGT.

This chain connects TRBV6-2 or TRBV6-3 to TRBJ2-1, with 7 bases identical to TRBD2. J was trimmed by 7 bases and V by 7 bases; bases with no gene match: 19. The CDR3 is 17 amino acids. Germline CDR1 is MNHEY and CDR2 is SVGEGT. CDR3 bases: TGTGCCAGCACCCCCTCGGGGCTAGCGGCACCCCAGAATGAGCAGTTCTTC. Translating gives CASTPSGLAAPQNEQFF.

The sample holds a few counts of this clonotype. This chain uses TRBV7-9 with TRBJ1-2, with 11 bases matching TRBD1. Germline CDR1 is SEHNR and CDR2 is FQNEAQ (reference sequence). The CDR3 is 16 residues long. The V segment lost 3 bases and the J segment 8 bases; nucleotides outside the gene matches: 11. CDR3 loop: CASSFQGGQGARGYTF. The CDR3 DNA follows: TGTGCCAGCAGCTTCCAAGGTGGACAGGGGGCGCGCGGCTACACCTTC.

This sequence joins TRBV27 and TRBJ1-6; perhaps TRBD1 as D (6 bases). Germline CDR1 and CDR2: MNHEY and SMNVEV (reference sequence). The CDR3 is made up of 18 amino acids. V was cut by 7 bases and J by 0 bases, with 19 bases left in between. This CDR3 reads CASNAMTGPSSYNSPLHF. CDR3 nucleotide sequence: TGTGCCAGCAACGCTATGACAGGACCGAGCTCCTATAATTCACCCCTCCACTTT.

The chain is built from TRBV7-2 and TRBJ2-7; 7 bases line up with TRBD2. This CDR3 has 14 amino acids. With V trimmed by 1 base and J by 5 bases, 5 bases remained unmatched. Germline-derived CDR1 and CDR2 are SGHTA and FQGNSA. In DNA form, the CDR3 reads TGTGCCAGCAGCTTAGGGGGGAGGGCCAACGAGCAGTACTTC. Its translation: CASSLGGRANEQYF.

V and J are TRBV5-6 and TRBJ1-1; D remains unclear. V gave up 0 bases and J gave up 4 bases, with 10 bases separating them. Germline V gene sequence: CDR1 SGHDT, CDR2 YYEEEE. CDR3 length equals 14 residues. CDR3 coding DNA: TGTGCCAGCAGCTTGGGTTCGACAAGCACTGAAGCTTTCTTT. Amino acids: CASSLGSTSTEAFF.

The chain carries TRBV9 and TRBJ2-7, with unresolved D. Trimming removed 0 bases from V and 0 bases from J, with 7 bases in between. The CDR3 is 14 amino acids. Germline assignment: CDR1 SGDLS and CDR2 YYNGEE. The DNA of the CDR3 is TGTGCCAGCAGCGTAGCGGCCAGCTCCTACGAGCAGTACTTC. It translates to CASSVAASSYEQYF.

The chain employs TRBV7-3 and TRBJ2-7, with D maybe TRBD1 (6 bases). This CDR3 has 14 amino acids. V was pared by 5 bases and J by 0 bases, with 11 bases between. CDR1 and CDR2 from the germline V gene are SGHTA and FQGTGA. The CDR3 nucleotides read TGTGCCAGCAGCACCCCGGACAGCTCCTACGAGCAGTACTTC. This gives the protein CASSTPDSSYEQYF.

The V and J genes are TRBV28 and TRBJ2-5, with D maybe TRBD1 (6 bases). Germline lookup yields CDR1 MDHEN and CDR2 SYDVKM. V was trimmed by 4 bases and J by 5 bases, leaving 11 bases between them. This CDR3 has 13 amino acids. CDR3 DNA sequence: TGTGCCAGCAGTTCCCGGACAGTCGAGACCCAGTACTTC. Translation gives CASSSRTVETQYF.

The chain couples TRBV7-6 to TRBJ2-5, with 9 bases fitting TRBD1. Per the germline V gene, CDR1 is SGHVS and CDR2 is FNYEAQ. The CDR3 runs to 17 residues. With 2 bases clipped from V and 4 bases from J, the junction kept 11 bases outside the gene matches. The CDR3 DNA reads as TGTGCCAGCAGCTTACTACCGGGACAGGGAGCGCGAGAGACCCAGTACTTC. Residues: CASSLLPGQGARETQYF.

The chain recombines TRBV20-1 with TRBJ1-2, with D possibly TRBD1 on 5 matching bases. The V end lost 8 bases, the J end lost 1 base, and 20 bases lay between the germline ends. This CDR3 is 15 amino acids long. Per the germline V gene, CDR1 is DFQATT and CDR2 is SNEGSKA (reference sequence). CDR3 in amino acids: CSSIPQRTNNYGYTF. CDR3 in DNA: TGCAGTTCCATCCCACAGCGGACAAATAACTATGGCTACACCTTC.

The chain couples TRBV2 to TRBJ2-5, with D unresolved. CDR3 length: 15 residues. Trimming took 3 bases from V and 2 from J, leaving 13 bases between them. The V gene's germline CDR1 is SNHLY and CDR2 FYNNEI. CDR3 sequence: CASSDRQLLQETQYF. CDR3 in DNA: TGTGCCAGCAGTGACAGGCAACTCCTACAAGAGACCCAGTACTTC.

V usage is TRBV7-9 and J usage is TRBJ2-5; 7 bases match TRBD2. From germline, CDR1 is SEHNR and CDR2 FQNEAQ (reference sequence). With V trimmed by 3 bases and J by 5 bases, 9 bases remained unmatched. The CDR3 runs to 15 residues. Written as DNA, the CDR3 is TGTGCCAGCAGCTTTCCTGGGGAGGGGCGGGAGACCCAGTACTTC. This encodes CASSFPGEGRETQYF.

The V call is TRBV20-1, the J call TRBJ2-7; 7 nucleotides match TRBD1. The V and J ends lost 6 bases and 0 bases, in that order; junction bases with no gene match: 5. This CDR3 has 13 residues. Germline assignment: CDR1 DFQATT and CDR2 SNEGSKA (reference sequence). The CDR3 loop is CSATGVGSYEQYF. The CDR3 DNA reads TGCAGTGCCACAGGGGTGGGCTCCTACGAGCAGTACTTC.

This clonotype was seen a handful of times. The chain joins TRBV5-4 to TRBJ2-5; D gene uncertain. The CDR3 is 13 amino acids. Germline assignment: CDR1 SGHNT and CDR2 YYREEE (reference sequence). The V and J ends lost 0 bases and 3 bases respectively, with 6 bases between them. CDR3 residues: CASSLATEETQYF. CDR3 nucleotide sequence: TGTGCCAGCAGCTTGGCCACCGAAGAGACCCAGTACTTC.

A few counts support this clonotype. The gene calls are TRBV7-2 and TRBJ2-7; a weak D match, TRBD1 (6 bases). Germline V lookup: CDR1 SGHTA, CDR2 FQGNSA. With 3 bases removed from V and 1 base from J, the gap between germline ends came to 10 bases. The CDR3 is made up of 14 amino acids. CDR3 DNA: TGTGCCAGCAGCTTGGGGGCAGGGTCCTACGAGCAGTACTTC. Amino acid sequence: CASSLGAGSYEQYF. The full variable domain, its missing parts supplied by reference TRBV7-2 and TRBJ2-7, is GAGVSQSPSNKVTEKGKDVELRCDPISGHTALYWYRQSLGQGLEFLIYFQGNSAPDKSGLPSDRFSAERTGGSVSTLTIQRTQQEDSAVYLCASSLGAGSYEQYFGPGTRLTVT.

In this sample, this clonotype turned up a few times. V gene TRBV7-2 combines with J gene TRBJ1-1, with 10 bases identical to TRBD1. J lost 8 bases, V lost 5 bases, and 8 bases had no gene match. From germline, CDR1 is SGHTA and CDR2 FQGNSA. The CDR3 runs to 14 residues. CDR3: CASSEDRGRGEAFF. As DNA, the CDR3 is TGTGCCAGCAGCGAAGACAGGGGGCGCGGGGAAGCTTTCTTT.

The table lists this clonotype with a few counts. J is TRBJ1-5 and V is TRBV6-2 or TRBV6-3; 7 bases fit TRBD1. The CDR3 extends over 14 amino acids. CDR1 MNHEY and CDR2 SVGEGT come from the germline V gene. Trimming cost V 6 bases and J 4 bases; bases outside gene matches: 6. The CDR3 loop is CASRRQGSNQPQHF. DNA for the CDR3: TGTGCCAGCAGGCGACAGGGCTCTAATCAGCCCCAGCATTTT.

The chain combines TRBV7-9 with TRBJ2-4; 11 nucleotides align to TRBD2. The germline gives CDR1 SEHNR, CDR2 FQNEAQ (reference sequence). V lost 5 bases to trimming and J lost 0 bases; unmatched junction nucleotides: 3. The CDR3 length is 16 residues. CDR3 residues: CASSPLAGVAKNIQYF. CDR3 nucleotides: TGTGCCAGCAGCCCACTAGCGGGGGTAGCCAAAAACATTCAGTACTTC.

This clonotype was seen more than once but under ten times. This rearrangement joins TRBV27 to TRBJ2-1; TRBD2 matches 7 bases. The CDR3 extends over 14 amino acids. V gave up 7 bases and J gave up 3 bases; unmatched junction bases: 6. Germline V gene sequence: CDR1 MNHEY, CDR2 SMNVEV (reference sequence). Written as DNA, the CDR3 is TGTGCCAGCAATCGGCTAGCGGACTACAATGAGCAGTTCTTC. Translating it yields CASNRLADYNEQFF.

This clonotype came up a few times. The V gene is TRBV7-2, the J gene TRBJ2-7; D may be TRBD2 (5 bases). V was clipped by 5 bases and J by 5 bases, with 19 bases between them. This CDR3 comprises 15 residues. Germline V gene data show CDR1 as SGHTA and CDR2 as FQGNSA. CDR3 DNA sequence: TGTGCCAGCAGCCCCGGTTCGTCAGGAGGTCACGAGCAGTACTTC. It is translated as CASSPGSSGGHEQYF.

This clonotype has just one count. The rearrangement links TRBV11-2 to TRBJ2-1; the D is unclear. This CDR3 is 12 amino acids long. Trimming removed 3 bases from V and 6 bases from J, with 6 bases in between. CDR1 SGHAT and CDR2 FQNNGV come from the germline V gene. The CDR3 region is CASSLIANEQFF. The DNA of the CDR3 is TGTGCCAGCAGCTTGATCGCCAATGAGCAGTTCTTC.

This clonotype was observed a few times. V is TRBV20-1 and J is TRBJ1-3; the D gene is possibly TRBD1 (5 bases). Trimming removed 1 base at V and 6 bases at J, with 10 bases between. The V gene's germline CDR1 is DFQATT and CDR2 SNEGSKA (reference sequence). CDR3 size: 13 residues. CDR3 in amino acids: CSARGQGVNTIYF. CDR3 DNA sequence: TGCAGTGCTAGAGGGCAGGGTGTAAACACCATATATTTT.

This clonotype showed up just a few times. The CDR3 reads CASSYPGLAGGKGSEQFF. CDR3 bases: TGTGCCAGCAGCTATCCCGGACTAGCGGGAGGCAAGGGTAGTGAGCAGTTCTTC. This chain connects TRBV7-9 to TRBJ2-1; 14 positions match TRBD2. Germline CDR1 reads SEHNR; CDR2 reads FQNEAQ (reference sequence). After removal of 4 bases from V and 9 bases from J, the junction contained 14 bases not matched to a gene. CDR3 length: 18 amino acids.

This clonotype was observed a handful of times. CDR3 protein: CASRLAAKSSYEQYF. Here the CDR3 DNA reads TGTGCCAGCAGACTAGCGGCCAAGAGCTCCTACGAGCAGTACTTC. The V call is TRBV6-1, the J call TRBJ2-7, with 8 bases identical to TRBD2. Germline values: CDR1 MNHNS, CDR2 SASEGT. After removal of 6 bases from V and 0 bases from J, the junction contained 7 bases not matched to a gene. CDR3 length: 15 amino acids.